The 11 T cell receptor beta chains reported below all come from one sample, sequenced in a study of T-cell reconstitution after alpha-beta-depleted transplantation in children. Preparation of the TCRbeta library used unique molecular identifiers. TCRdb processed the PCR reads anew with MiXCR; each CDR3 protein has one entry. This table has 200,000 or so distinct CDR3 sequences, just under 6.5% appearing once. Sequences were derived from PBMCs, sampled before TCRalphabeta/CD19-depleted stem cell transplant. These receptor sequences come from a girl in the first two years of life with combined immunodeficiency, due to receive a stem cell transplant.

The J gene is TRBJ1-1, the V gene TRBV20-1; D gene ambiguous. Looked up from germline, CDR1 is DFQATT and CDR2 is SNEGSKA (reference sequence). Trimming left V 2 bases short and J 5 bases short, with 9 bases between. The CDR3 is 12 residues long. The CDR3 DNA reads TGCAGTGCTAGATGGGGTTTGACTGAAGCTTTCTTT. It encodes CSARWGLTEAFF.

In the case of this clonotype: One end of the junction does not line up with germline, which may come from a read error. The V gene is TRBV6-2 or TRBV6-3, the J gene TRBJ2-2; possibly TRBD1 for D (6 bases). From germline, CDR1 is MNHEY and CDR2 SVGEGT. This CDR3 has 21 amino acids. The CDR3 protein is CASSYTFRQDLKTANIGELFF. The DNA for the CDR3 is TGTGCCAGCAGTTACACCTTCCGACAGGACCTAAAAACCGCGAACATCGGGGAGCTGTTTTTT.

This clonotype was counted ten times or more. This chain joins TRBV6-2 or TRBV6-3 and TRBJ2-2, with unresolved D. The CDR3 sequence is 15 residues long. V lost 3 bases and J lost 4, with 12 bases in between. CDR1 and CDR2 (germline): MNHEY, SVGEGT. The CDR3 nucleotides are TGTGCCAGCAGTTATGGACCCGCTAGCACCGGGGAGCTGTTTTTT. Its protein is CASSYGPASTGELFF.

This clonotype was counted ten times or more. The J gene is TRBJ2-6, the V gene TRBV29-1; D not resolved. The germline gives CDR1 SQVTM, CDR2 ANQGSEA. The CDR3 extends over 14 amino acids. V was cut by 2 bases and J by 0 bases, with 5 bases left in between. The CDR3 is CSVEIGSGANVLTF. In DNA form, the CDR3 reads TGCAGCGTTGAAATCGGCTCTGGGGCCAACGTCCTGACTTTC.

This clonotype was seen a handful of times. This sequence joins TRBV4-1 and TRBJ1-5; 7 nucleotides align to TRBD1. The CDR3 spans 17 residues. Per the germline V gene, CDR1 is MGHRA and CDR2 is YSYEKL. Trimming removed 3 bases from V and 6 bases from J; junction bases left unmatched: 14. In nucleotides, the CDR3 is TGCGCCAGCAGCCAGATCCCGGACAGGCGGGTTCGTCAGCCCCAGCATTTT. As protein: CASSQIPDRRVRQPQHF.

This clonotype has at least ten counts. The rearrangement uses TRBV28 and TRBJ2-1, with 8 bases aligning to TRBD2. V shed 3 bases and J 9 bases; nucleotides not matched to a gene: 10. Germline V gives CDR1 MDHEN, CDR2 SYDVKM. The CDR3 length is 15 residues. DNA for the CDR3: TGTGCCAGCAGTTTTTCGGCGGGAGGACTGATTGAGCAGTTCTTC. Its protein product is CASSFSAGGLIEQFF.

This clonotype has just a few counts. This CDR3 is CASSPGNTYNSPLHF. DNA for the CDR3: TGTGCCAGCTCACCTGGGAATACCTATAATTCACCCCTCCACTTT. The rearrangement links TRBV18 to TRBJ1-6; D is uncertain. The CDR3 contains 15 residues. The V gene's germline CDR1 is KGHSH and CDR2 LQKENI. V lost 3 bases, J lost 2 bases, and 8 bases lay in between. Combining the CDR3 with reference TRBV18 and TRBJ1-6 gives the whole variable domain NAGVMQNPRHLVRRRGQEARLRCSPMKGHSHVYWYRQLPEEGLKFMVYLQKENIIDESGMPKERFSAEFPKEGPSILRIQQVVRGDSAAYFCASSPGNTYNSPLHFGNGTRLTVT.

This clonotype was observed at least ten times. This chain connects TRBV25-1 to TRBJ2-7; possibly TRBD1 for D (5 bases). Deletions cut 1 base from V and 0 bases from J, with 10 bases between. This CDR3 comprises 15 residues. Germline lookup yields CDR1 MGHDK and CDR2 SYGVNS. For the CDR3, the DNA is TGTGCCAGCAGTGAATCTGGGGCATTCTCCTACGAGCAGTACTTC. Translation gives CASSESGAFSYEQYF.

As concerns this clonotype: Being one base from a much bigger clone, this may be a read error. The chain couples TRBV7-3 to TRBJ1-5, with D uncertain. The length of the CDR3 is 14 residues. CDR1 and CDR2 from the germline V gene are SGHTA and FQGTGA. V lost 7 bases, J lost 6 bases, and 16 bases lay in between. CDR3 nucleotides: TGTGCCAGCATCGAAGTAGGGTGTTTTCAGCCCCAGCATTTT. As protein: CASIEVGCFQPQHF.

This chain connects TRBV15 to TRBJ2-7, with 9 bases fitting TRBD1. V dropped 1 base and J dropped 1; count of bases not matched to a gene: 8. This CDR3 region has 17 residues. Looked up from germline, CDR1 is LNHNV and CDR2 is YYDKDF (reference sequence). This CDR3 is CATSRGPGTGISYEQYF. The CDR3 DNA is TGTGCCACCAGCAGAGGCCCCGGGACAGGGATTTCCTACGAGCAGTACTTC. The full variable domain, in which reference TRBV15 and TRBJ2-7 provide the parts outside the CDR3, is DAMVIQNPRYQVTQFGKPVTLSCSQTLNHNVMYWYQQKSSQAPKLLFHYYDKDFNNEADTPDNFQSRRPNTSFCFLDIRSPGLGDTAMYLCATSRGPGTGISYEQYFGPGTRLTVT.

This clonotype was recorded many times. The genes are TRBV13 and TRBJ1-3; tentative D call: TRBD1 (5 bases). This CDR3 spans 16 amino acids. Trimming stripped 3 bases from V and 0 bases from J, with 12 bases between. Germline V gene sequence: CDR1 PRHDT, CDR2 FYEKMQ (reference sequence). The CDR3, as DNA: TGTGCCAGCAGCTTCTTTGACAGCTTCTCTGGAAACACCATATATTTT. This translates into CASSFFDSFSGNTIYF.